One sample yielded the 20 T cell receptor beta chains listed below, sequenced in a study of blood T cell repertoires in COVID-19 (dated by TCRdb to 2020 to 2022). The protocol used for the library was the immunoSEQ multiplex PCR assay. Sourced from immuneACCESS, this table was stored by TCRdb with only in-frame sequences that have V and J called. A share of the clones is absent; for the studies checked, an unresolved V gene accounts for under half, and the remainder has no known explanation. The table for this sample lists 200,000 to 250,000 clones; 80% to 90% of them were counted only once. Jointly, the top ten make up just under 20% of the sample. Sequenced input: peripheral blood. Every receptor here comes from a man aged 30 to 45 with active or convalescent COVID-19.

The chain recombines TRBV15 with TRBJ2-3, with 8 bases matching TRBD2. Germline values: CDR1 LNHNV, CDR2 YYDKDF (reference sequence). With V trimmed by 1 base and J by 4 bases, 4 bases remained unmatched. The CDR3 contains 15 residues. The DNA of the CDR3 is TGTGCCACCAGCAGAGGGAATAGCGGGGCAGATACGCAGTATTTT. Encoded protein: CATSRGNSGADTQYF.

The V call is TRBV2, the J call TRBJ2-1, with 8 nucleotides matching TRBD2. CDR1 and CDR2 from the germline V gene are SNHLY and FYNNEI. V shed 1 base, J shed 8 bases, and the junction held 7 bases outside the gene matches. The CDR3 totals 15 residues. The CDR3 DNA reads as TGTGCCAGCAGTGAAGGCAGCGGGAGCAGGTATGAGCAGTTCTTC. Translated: CASSEGSGSRYEQFF.

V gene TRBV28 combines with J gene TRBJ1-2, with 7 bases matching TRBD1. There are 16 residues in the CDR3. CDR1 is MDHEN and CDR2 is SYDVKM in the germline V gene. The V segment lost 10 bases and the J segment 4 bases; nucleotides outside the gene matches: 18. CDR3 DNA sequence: TGTGCCAAACCGGGACAGTCAAACTCGCTGGCCTATGGCTACACCTTC. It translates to CAKPGQSNSLAYGYTF.

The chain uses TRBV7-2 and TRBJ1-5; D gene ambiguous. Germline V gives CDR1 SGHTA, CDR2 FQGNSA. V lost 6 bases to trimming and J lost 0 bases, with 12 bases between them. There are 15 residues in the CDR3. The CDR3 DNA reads TGTGCCAGCAGTGGAGGGTCTTTTAGCAATCAGCCCCAGCATTTT. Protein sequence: CASSGGSFSNQPQHF.

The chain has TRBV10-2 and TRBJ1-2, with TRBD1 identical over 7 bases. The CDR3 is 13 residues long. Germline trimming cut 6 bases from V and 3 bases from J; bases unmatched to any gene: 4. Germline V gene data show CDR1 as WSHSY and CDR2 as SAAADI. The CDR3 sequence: CASSGDSYYGYTF. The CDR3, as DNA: TGCGCCAGCAGCGGGGACAGCTACTATGGCTACACCTTC.

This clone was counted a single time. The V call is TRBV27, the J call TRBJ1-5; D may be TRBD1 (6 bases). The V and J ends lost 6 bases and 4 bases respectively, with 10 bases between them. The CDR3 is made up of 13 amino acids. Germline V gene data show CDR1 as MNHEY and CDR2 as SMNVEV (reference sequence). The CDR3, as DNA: TGTGCCAGCAGGAAACAGGGTAATCAGCCCCAGCATTTT. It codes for CASRKQGNQPQHF.

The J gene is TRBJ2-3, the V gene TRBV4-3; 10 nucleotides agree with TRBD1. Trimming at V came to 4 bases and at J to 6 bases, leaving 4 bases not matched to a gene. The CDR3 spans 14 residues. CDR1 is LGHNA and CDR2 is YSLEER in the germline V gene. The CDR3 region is CASSPDRGSDTQYF. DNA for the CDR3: TGCGCCAGCAGCCCGGACAGGGGGTCGGATACGCAGTATTTT.

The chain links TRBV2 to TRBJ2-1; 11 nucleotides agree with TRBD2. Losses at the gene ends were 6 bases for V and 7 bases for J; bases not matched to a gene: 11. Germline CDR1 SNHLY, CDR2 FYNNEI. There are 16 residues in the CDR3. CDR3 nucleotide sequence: TGTGCCAGCAGCGTATTAGCGGGAGGGGCGGGAAATGAGCAGTTCTTC. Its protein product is CASSVLAGGAGNEQFF. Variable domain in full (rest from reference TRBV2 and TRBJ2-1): EPEVTQTPSHQVTQMGQEVILRCVPISNHLYFYWYRQILGQKVEFLVSFYNNEISEKSEIFDDQFSVERPDGSNFTLKIRSTKLEDSAMYFCASSVLAGGAGNEQFFGPGTRLTVL.

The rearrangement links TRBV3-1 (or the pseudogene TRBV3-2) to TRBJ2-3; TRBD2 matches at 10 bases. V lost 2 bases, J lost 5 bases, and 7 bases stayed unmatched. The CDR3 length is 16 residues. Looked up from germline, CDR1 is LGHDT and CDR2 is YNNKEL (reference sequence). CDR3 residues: CASSQPRAGGIDTQYF. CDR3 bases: TGTGCCAGCAGCCAACCCCGAGCGGGGGGGATAGATACGCAGTATTTT.

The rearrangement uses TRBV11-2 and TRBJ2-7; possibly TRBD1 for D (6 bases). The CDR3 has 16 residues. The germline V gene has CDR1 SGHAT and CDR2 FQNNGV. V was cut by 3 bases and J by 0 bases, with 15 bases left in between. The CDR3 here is CASSFLGTLGSYEQYF. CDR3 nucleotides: TGTGCCAGCAGCTTCCTCGGGACACTGGGCTCCTACGAGCAGTACTTC.

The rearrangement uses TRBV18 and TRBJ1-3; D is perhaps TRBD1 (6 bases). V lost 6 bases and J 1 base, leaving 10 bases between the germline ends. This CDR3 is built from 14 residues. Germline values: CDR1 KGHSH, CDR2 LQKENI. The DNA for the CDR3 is TGTGCCAGCTCCCCGGACAGTTCTGGAAACACCATATATTTT. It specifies CASSPDSSGNTIYF.

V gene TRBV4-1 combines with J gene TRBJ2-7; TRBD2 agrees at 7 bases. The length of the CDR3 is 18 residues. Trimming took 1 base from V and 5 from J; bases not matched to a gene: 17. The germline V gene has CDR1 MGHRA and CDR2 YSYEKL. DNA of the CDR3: TGCGCCAGCAGCCAAGCGCGAGAGCTTGGACTAGGGCACCACGAGCAGTACTTC. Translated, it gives CASSQARELGLGHHEQYF.

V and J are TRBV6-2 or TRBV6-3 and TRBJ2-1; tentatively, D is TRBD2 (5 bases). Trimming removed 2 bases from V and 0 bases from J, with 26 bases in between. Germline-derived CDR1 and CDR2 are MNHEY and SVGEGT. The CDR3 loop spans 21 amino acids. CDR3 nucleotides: TGTGCCAGCAGTTACGGGTTTCGTGGGAGCGACTATTTTAGCTCCTACAATGAGCAGTTCTTC. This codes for CASSYGFRGSDYFSSYNEQFF.

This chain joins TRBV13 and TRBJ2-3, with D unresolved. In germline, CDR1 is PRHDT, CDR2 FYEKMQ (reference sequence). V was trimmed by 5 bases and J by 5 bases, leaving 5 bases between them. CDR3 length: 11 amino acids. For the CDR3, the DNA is TGTGCCAGCAGCCCGCGAGATACGCAGTATTTT. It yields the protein CASSPRDTQYF.

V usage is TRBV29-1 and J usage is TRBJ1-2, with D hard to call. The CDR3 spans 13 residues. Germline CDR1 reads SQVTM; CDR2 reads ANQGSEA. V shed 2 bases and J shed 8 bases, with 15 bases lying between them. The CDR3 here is CSVELRGFQGYTF. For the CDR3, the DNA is TGCAGCGTTGAATTACGAGGGTTCCAAGGCTACACCTTC. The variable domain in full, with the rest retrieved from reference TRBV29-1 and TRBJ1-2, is SAVISQKPSRDICQRGTSLTIQCQVDSQVTMMFWYRQQPGQSLTLIATANQGSEATYESGFVIDKFPISRPNLTFSTLTVSNMSPEDSSIYLCSVELRGFQGYTFGSGTRLTVV.

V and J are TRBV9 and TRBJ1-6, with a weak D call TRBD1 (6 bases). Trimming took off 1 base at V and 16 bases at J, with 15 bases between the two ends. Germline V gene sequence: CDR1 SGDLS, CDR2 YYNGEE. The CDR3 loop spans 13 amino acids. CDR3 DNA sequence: TGTGCCAGCAGCGTATCCGGGACACAACAACTCCACTTT. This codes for CASSVSGTQQLHF.

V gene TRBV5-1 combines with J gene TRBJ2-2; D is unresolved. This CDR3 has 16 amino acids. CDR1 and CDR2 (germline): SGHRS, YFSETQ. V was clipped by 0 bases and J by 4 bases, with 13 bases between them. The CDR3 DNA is TGCGCCAGCAGCTTGGGCTCCCTCCCCGGCACCGGGGAGCTGTTTTTT. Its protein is CASSLGSLPGTGELFF.

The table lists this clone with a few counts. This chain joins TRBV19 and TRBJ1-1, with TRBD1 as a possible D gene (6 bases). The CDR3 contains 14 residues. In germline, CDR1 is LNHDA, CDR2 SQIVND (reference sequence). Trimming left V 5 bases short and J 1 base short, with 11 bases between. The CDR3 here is CASSPQTGNTEAFF. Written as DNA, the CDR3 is TGTGCCAGTAGTCCGCAGACAGGGAACACTGAAGCTTTCTTT.

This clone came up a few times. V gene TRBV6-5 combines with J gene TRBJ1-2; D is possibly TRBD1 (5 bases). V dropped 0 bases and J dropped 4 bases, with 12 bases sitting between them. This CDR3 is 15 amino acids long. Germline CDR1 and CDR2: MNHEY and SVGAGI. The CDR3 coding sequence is TGTGCCAGCAGTTACTCGGGGGAGGGGACCTATGGCTACACCTTC. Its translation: CASSYSGEGTYGYTF.

CDR3 coding DNA: TGTGCCAGCAGTGACCGAGGTGGCTACACCTTC. Its translation: CASSDRGGYTF. This chain joins TRBV6-1 and TRBJ1-2; D ambiguous. The CDR3 length is 11 residues. Germline V lookup: CDR1 MNHNS, CDR2 SASEGT. The V end lost 3 bases, the J end lost 7 bases, and 6 bases lay between the germline ends.